The 11 T cell receptor beta chains in this list originate from one sample, sequenced in a study of identical twins. TCRdb processed the 5' RACE reads anew with MiXCR; each CDR3 protein has one entry. The table records 500,000 to 550,000 distinct CDR3 sequences, roughly a fifth of them present only once. The same sample was also used in a study of T cells expressing NK-cell markers.

Source material: CD4+ T cells sorted from blood. These receptors all come from a woman aged 18-35 years in good health.

The CDR3 protein is CASRTTGGGYGYTF. CDR3 DNA: TGTGCCAGTAGAACCACAGGGGGCGGCTATGGCTACACCTTC. The rearrangement links TRBV19 to TRBJ1-2; 9 bases agree with TRBD1. Germline V gene lookup returns CDR1 LNHDA and CDR2 SQIVND (reference sequence). The CDR3 has 14 amino acids. V lost 6 bases and J lost 4; bases outside the gene matches: 6. Full variable domain (outside the CDR3, taken from reference TRBV19 and TRBJ1-2): DGGITQSPKYLFRKEGQNVTLSCEQNLNHDAMYWYRQDPGQGLRLIYYSQIVNDFQKGDIAEGYSVSREKKESFPLTVTSAQKNPTAFYLCASRTTGGGYGYTFGSGTRLTVV.

CDR3 sequence reads: CASSQGARRTDTQYF. The CDR3 DNA reads as TGTGCCAGCAGCCAGGGGGCACGACGCACAGATACGCAGTATTTT. This sequence joins TRBV14 and TRBJ2-3; TRBD1 might be the D (6 bases). This CDR3 contains 15 residues. Per the germline V gene, CDR1 is SGHDN and CDR2 is FVKESK. Trimming pared 3 bases from V and 1 base from J, leaving 11 bases between.

A few counts support this clonotype. The rearrangement links TRBV18 to TRBJ2-3; D tentatively reads TRBD1 or TRBD2 (5 bases each). Germline lookup yields CDR1 KGHSH and CDR2 LQKENI. Between the trimmed V and J ends, which lost 2 bases and 2 bases, there was a span of 11 bases. This CDR3 has 15 residues. Here the CDR3 DNA reads TGTGCCAGCTCACCAATTACGGGACCCACAGATACGCAGTATTTT. This encodes CASSPITGPTDTQYF. Full variable domain (rest looked up from reference TRBV18 and TRBJ2-3): NAGVMQNPRHLVRRRGQEARLRCSPMKGHSHVYWYRQLPEEGLKFMVYLQKENIIDESGMPKERFSAEFPKEGPSILRIQQVVRGDSAAYFCASSPITGPTDTQYFGPGTRLTVL.

The chain has TRBV5-1 and TRBJ1-1; 7 nucleotides align to TRBD1. V lost 4 bases to trimming and J lost 2 bases; unmatched junction nucleotides: 8. The CDR3 extends over 15 amino acids. Germline V lookup: CDR1 SGHRS, CDR2 YFSETQ. In DNA, the CDR3 is TGCGCCAGCAGCGCGTACAGGGGATCAAACACTGAAGCTTTCTTT. Residues: CASSAYRGSNTEAFF.

The table lists this clonotype with a few counts. This chain connects TRBV20-1 to TRBJ2-5; D is possibly TRBD2 (5 bases). CDR1 is DFQATT and CDR2 is SNEGSKA in the germline V gene (reference sequence). The CDR3 is 14 amino acids. V gave up 1 base and J gave up 5 bases, with 14 bases separating them. The CDR3 loop reads CSARADSPWETQYF. The DNA of the CDR3 is TGCAGTGCTAGAGCGGACTCACCCTGGGAGACCCAGTACTTC.

The CDR3 DNA is TGTGCCAGCAGTGTCAGGGACAGGGGGGACATTCAGTACTTC. Protein: CASSVRDRGDIQYF. V is TRBV2 and J is TRBJ2-4, with 11 nucleotides matching TRBD1. The germline V gene has CDR1 SNHLY and CDR2 FYNNEI. The CDR3 is made up of 14 amino acids. V shed 4 bases, J shed 8 bases, and the junction held 4 bases outside the gene matches.

This chain connects TRBV2 to TRBJ2-1; no definite D call. Looked up from germline, CDR1 is SNHLY and CDR2 is FYNNEI. This CDR3 is 13 amino acids long. With 8 bases removed from V and 2 bases from J, the gap between germline ends came to 10 bases. CDR3 nucleotide sequence: TGTGCCAGCCTATTCGGAGCCTACAATGAGCAGTTCTTC. It specifies CASLFGAYNEQFF.

The genes are TRBV19 and TRBJ2-1; no clear D gene. The CDR3 contains 12 residues. The V and J ends lost 7 bases and 6 bases respectively, with 10 bases between them. The V gene's germline CDR1 is LNHDA and CDR2 SQIVND (reference sequence). The CDR3 is CASTAAANEQFF. The CDR3 bases are TGTGCCAGTACCGCCGCCGCCAATGAGCAGTTCTTC.

The chain employs TRBV20-1 and TRBJ2-5; 12 bases align to TRBD2. CDR3 length: 15 residues. Germline V gene lookup returns CDR1 DFQATT and CDR2 SNEGSKA (reference sequence). After removal of 3 bases from V and 1 base from J, the junction contained 3 bases not matched to a gene. The CDR3 is CSASPGLAGQETQYF. CDR3 nucleotides: TGCAGTGCTAGCCCGGGACTAGCGGGCCAAGAGACCCAGTACTTC.

This clonotype was recorded a few times. This chain uses TRBV20-1 with TRBJ2-1; 7 bases align to TRBD2. Germline CDR1 reads DFQATT; CDR2 reads SNEGSKA (reference sequence). The CDR3 totals 17 residues. V lost 7 bases, J lost 6 bases, and 21 bases stayed unmatched. The CDR3 bases are TGCAGTGTGATGGGTCCTTTGAGACTAGCAAAAGGCAATGAGCAGTTCTTC. This encodes CSVMGPLRLAKGNEQFF.

This clonotype was seen only a few times. The V gene is TRBV20-1, the J gene TRBJ1-2; 7 bases line up with TRBD1. The CDR3 runs 12 residues. The J segment lost 8 bases and the V segment lost 7 bases, leaving 10 bases of the junction unmatched. Per the germline V gene, CDR1 is DFQATT and CDR2 is SNEGSKA (reference sequence). In DNA, the CDR3 is TGCAGTGTTCCCAGGGGGTTCGGAGGCTACACCTTC. Its protein product is CSVPRGFGGYTF.